This T cell receptor (beta chain) was sequenced for a study of T cell repertoires in cytomegalovirus infection. The CDR3 is made up of 13 amino acids. The germline CDR1 and CDR2 sequences are SNHLY and FYNNEI. Trimming took 7 bases from V and 3 from J, leaving 10 bases between them. This clonotype was counted a few times. TCRdb called the reads again in MiXCR, with one record for every CDR3 protein. The data show some 700,000 distinct CDR3 sequences, 35% seen once. The rearrangement joins TRBV2 to TRBJ2-1; D not resolved. The specimen was PBMCs. The clonotype originates from a human donor in good health (CMV status not recorded). Some clones in this sample may be carry-over from other donors' samples. CDR3 amino acids: CASIRSRYNEQFF. The CDR3 DNA reads as TGTGCCAGCATTCGTTCTCGCTACAATGAGCAGTTCTTC. Full variable domain (missing parts from reference TRBV2 and TRBJ2-1): EPEVTQTPSHQVTQMGQEVILRCVPISNHLYFYWYRQILGQKVEFLVSFYNNEISEKSEIFDDQFSVERPDGSNFTLKIRSTKLEDSAMYFCASIRSRYNEQFFGPGTRLTVL.